Listed below are T cell receptor beta chains from one sample, sequenced in a study of shared clonotypes between healthy human individuals. Sequencing used immunoSEQ multiplex PCR; TCRdb keeps in-frame clones, though not all of them. The sample holds 1.6 million or so clones, around 95% seen once. Sequencing was performed on naive CD4+ T cells sorted from blood. The origin of the receptors is a man aged 30-40 years in good health. The CDR3 runs from the conserved cysteine through the conserved F or W. Fields, in order: D gene, V gene, J gene, clone size, CDR3 DNA, CDR3 protein. A D gene is named only where the DNA matches it firmly. Clone size is shown for a subset of rows, as once, few, many or a class of expanded clone.

-	TRBV6-5	TRBJ2-7	-	TGTGCCAGCAGCCAAGATCGTCAGGGAATCTACGAGCAGTACTTC	CASSQDRQGIYEQYF
TRBD1	TRBV28	TRBJ2-4	-	TGTGCCAGCAGTTCCGGACAGGGGGTCCTCTTCCGAAACATTCAGTACTTC	CASSSGQGVLFRNIQYF
-	TRBV23-1	TRBJ1-2	once	TGCGCCAGCAGTCCTCGGGATCCTGGGGCTAACTATGGCTACACCTTC	CASSPRDPGANYGYTF
TRBD1	TRBV6-5	TRBJ2-7	-	TGTGCCAGCAGTTCATCGCCGGGACAGGGCTACGAGCAGTACTTC	CASSSSPGQGYEQYF
-	TRBV28	TRBJ2-7	-	TGTGCCAGCAGTTTAAATTCCCCCTACGAGCAGTACTTC	CASSLNSPYEQYF
-	TRBV7-9	TRBJ1-2	-	TGTGCCAGCACCCCTGCGGGGAGTAATTCGGGCTACACCTTC	CASTPAGSNSGYTF
TRBD2	TRBV5-1	TRBJ2-1	-	TGCGCCAGCAGCTGGGGGACTAGCGGGAGAATGGACAATGAGCAGTTCTTC	CASSWGTSGRMDNEQFF
-	TRBV5-1	TRBJ2-1	-	TGCGCCAGCAGCTTGGAGCTAGCGAACTACAATGAGCAGTTCTTC	CASSLELANYNEQFF
-	TRBV6-1	TRBJ1-2	-	TGTGCCAGCAGTGAACTTTTGACGGCGAACGGGGGCACCTTC	CASSELLTANGGTF
TRBD2	TRBV5-5	TRBJ2-1	-	TGTGCCAGCAGCCTGGGGCCCTGGCGGGAGGGGAATGAGCAGTTCTTC	CASSLGPWREGNEQFF
-	TRBV18	TRBJ2-6	-	TGTGCCAGCTCACCGATTACCTCCGGGGCCAACGTCCTGACTTTC	CASSPITSGANVLTF
-	TRBV9	TRBJ1-4	-	TGTGCCAGCAGCGTAGAGGACAGTAAGAATGGAAAACTGTTTTTT	CASSVEDSKNGKLFF
-	TRBV9	TRBJ2-1	-	TGTGCCAGCAGCGTAGACGGTCCTAGCTCTCGATTGTTCTTC	CASSVDGPSSRLFF
TRBD1	TRBV19	TRBJ2-7	-	TGTGCCAGTAGTATAGTGGGGACAGGGCCCCACGAGCAGTACTTC	CASSIVGTGPHEQYF
-	TRBV9	TRBJ2-1	-	TGTGCCAGCAGCGTAAAGCGGAGGGACAATGAGCAGTTCTTC	CASSVKRRDNEQFF
TRBD2	TRBV28	TRBJ2-1	once	TGTGCCAGCAGTTTATGGTTTAGCGGGGTATACAATGAGCAGTTCTTC	CASSLWFSGVYNEQFF
TRBD2	TRBV13	TRBJ2-7	-	TGTGCCAGCAGCCCCCCCCCGGCGGGAGGAGGCGAGCAGTACTTC	CASSPPPAGGGEQYF
TRBD2	TRBV18	TRBJ2-3	-	TGTGCCAGCTCACCCCTCGGACTAGCGGGAGTAGAAGCGGCAGATACGCAGTATTTT	CASSPLGLAGVEAADTQYF
-	TRBV19	TRBJ1-2	-	TGTGCCAGTTCGCGGATTACATCGGACTATGGCTACACCTTC	CASSRITSDYGYTF
-	TRBV2	TRBJ1-1	few	TGTGCCAGCAGTGTAATGAACACTGAAGCTTTCTTT	CASSVMNTEAFF
TRBD1	TRBV5-1	TRBJ2-5	-	TGCGCCAGCAGCTTGGTAGGACAGGGTAGGGAGACCCAGTACTTC	CASSLVGQGRETQYF
-	TRBV21-1	TRBJ2-3	-	TGTGCCAGCAGCACTCAGGGGGCGATCGCAGATACGCAGTATTTT	CASSTQGAIADTQYF
-	TRBV27	TRBJ2-7	-	TGTGCCAGCAGTTTGCGGACACCTACCTACGAGCAGTACTTC	CASSLRTPTYEQYF
-	TRBV5-1	TRBJ2-2	-	TGCGCCAGCAGCGGGTCACCGGGTTCCAACACCGGGGAGCTGTTTTTT	CASSGSPGSNTGELFF
-	TRBV29-1	TRBJ1-4	-	TGCAGCGTTTTCGGGGGGGCAACTAATGAAAAACTGTTTTTT	CSVFGGATNEKLFF
-	TRBV5-1	TRBJ2-1	-	TGCGCCAGCAGCTCCCTGCCTGAGCTGGGTGAGCAGTTCTTC	CASSSLPELGEQFF
TRBD1	TRBV29-1	TRBJ2-1	-	TGCAGCGTTGATAGGGGGCTAGCAGGCAATGAGCAGTTCTTC	CSVDRGLAGNEQFF
-	TRBV11-2	TRBJ1-4	-	TGTGCCAGCAGCTTAGACTACGGACGGCCAGATGGTGAAAAACTGTTTTTT	CASSLDYGRPDGEKLFF
TRBD1	TRBV27	TRBJ2-7	-	TGTGCCAGCAGGAGAACCGGACAGGGGCCTAGTCTCTTC	CASRRTGQGPSLF
-	TRBV28	TRBJ2-2	-	TGTGCCAGCAGTGTGGGGCCCGGGGAGCTGTTTTTT	CASSVGPGELFF
-	TRBV27	TRBJ2-1	-	TGTGCCAGCAGGGGACTCACAAACAATGAGCAGTTCTTC	CASRGLTNNEQFF
TRBD2	TRBV10-1	TRBJ2-1	once	TGCGCCAGCATGAGAGCGGGAGTAGGTAATGAGCAGTTCTTC	CASMRAGVGNEQFF
-	TRBV28	TRBJ1-4	-	TGTGCCAGCAGTATTCTGACAGCAACTAATGAAAAACTGTTTTTT	CASSILTATNEKLFF
TRBD1	TRBV5-1	TRBJ2-5	-	TGCGCCAGCAGCTTATCGACAGGGGTTTTGGAGACCCAGTACTTC	CASSLSTGVLETQYF
-	TRBV4-2	TRBJ1-5	-	TGTGCCAGCAGCCAAGGGGAGGGTTGGCAGGTAGGGCAGCCCCAGCATTTT	CASSQGEGWQVGQPQHF
TRBD2	TRBV5-4	TRBJ2-5	-	TGTGCCAGCAGCCTACCTACTAGCGGCCAGACGGAGACCCAGTACTTC	CASSLPTSGQTETQYF
TRBD1	TRBV7-9	TRBJ1-1	-	TGTGCCAGCAGCCCAGGGGGCGCATACACTGAAGCTTTCTTT	CASSPGGAYTEAFF
-	TRBV5-1	TRBJ2-7	-	TGCGCCAGCAGCTTGTTAAGAGCCCAAGACGAGCAGTACTTC	CASSLLRAQDEQYF
TRBD1	TRBV6-1	TRBJ1-2	-	TGTGCCAGCACAGACAGGGGGCGGATCTATGGCCACACCTTC	CASTDRGRIYGHTF
-	TRBV28	TRBJ1-5	-	TGTGCCAGCAGTTTAGGGGGTACCAATCAGCCCCAGCATTTT	CASSLGGTNQPQHF
TRBD2	TRBV28	TRBJ2-6	once	TGTGCCAGCAGTTTAGGGGGGGCTGGGGCCAACGTCCTGACTTTC	CASSLGGAGANVLTF
-	TRBV19	TRBJ2-2	-	TGTGCCAGTAGTATCTCTACTAGCCCCGGGGAGCTGTTTTTT	CASSISTSPGELFF
TRBD2	TRBV10-3	TRBJ2-2	-	TGTGCCATCAGTCGAACCGGGACTAGCGAAAACACCGGGGAGCTGTTTTTT	CAISRTGTSENTGELFF
-	TRBV21-1	TRBJ2-4	-	TGTGCCAGCACTCCGGGGGCCCTAGCCAAAAACATTCAGTACTTC	CASTPGALAKNIQYF
-	TRBV27	TRBJ2-5	-	TGTGCCAGCAGTTCTTACAGGGGAGGGGGAGAGACCCAGTACTTC	CASSSYRGGGETQYF
-	TRBV21-1	TRBJ2-3	-	TGTGCCAGCAGCCACCTAAGCACAGATACGCAGTATTTT	CASSHLSTDTQYF
-	TRBV7-9	TRBJ1-1	-	TGTGCCAGCAGCACTCAAGGAAACACTGAAGCTTTCTTT	CASSTQGNTEAFF
-	TRBV10-2	TRBJ2-1	-	TGCGCCAGCACGGCGCAGGGCGGCAATGAGCAGTTCTTC	CASTAQGGNEQFF
-	TRBV7-6	TRBJ1-3	-	TGTGCCAGCAGCTTCCGACAGATAAGCTCTGGAAACACCATATATTTT	CASSFRQISSGNTIYF
-	TRBV28	TRBJ1-5	-	TGTGCCACCGGACAGAATCAGCCCCAGCATTTT	CATGQNQPQHF
-	TRBV30	TRBJ1-2	once	TGTGCCTGGAGAATAGAAGGCTATGGCTACACCTTC	CAWRIEGYGYTF
TRBD2	TRBV6-4	TRBJ2-1	-	TGTGCCAGCAGTGTTGAGGGACTAGCGGGAGTTCATGAGCAGTTCTTC	CASSVEGLAGVHEQFF
-	TRBV18	TRBJ2-7	-	TGTGCCAGCTCACCACCCTCGAACTACGAGCAGTACTTC	CASSPPSNYEQYF
-	TRBV6-5	TRBJ2-2	-	TGTGCCAGCAGTCACCGAGTGGGCGGGGAGCTGTTTTTT	CASSHRVGGELFF
-	TRBV11-2	TRBJ1-2	once	TGTGCCAGCAGCCCAAGAGGGGTAGGTGGCTACACCTTC	CASSPRGVGGYTF
-	TRBV6-5	TRBJ2-5	-	TGTGCCAGCTCGCCCGCGGGACGGGAGTGGGAGACCCAGTACTTC	CASSPAGREWETQYF